Following are 29 T cell receptor beta chains from one sample sequenced in a study of OX40 agonist ivuxolimab in advanced cancers. Libraries were prepared by immunoSEQ multiplex PCR; TCRdb keeps only in-frame clonotypes and omits some of them. The data contain fewer than 25,000 clones, 70% to 90% of them singletons. Source: CD4+ or CD8+ T cells sorted from blood, taken in a trial of the OX40 agonist ivuxolimab. The source is an adult with an advanced solid tumor such as melanoma, head and neck, liver or kidney cancer.

This chain joins TRBV7-3 and TRBJ2-5; D remains ambiguous. CDR1 and CDR2 from the germline V gene are SGHTA and FQGTGA. Trimming removed 5 bases at V and 5 bases at J, with 6 bases between. The CDR3 totals 11 residues. In DNA form, the CDR3 reads TGTGCCAGCAGCCATGGGGAGACCCAGTACTTC. This translates into CASSHGETQYF.

This clone appeared once. The CDR3, as DNA: TGTGCCAGCTCAACGACAGGGGCCAGCACAGATACGCAGTATTTT. Translating gives CASSTTGASTDTQYF. The rearrangement links TRBV18 to TRBJ2-3; 8 bases agree with TRBD1. This CDR3 comprises 15 residues. The V segment lost 5 bases and the J segment 0 bases; nucleotides outside the gene matches: 4. Germline lookup yields CDR1 KGHSH and CDR2 LQKENI.

The chain employs TRBV29-1 and TRBJ2-3; 8 bases are shared with TRBD2. Germline V gene sequence: CDR1 SQVTM, CDR2 ANQGSEA. V was clipped by 5 bases and J by 5 bases; unmatched bases: 9. This CDR3 contains 14 residues. CDR3 protein: CSVLAGGPLDTQYF. DNA of the CDR3: TGCAGCGTTTTGGCGGGGGGCCCTCTAGATACGCAGTATTTT.

The CDR3 loop reads CASNLRPDGGEAFF. In DNA, the CDR3 is TGTGCCAGCAACTTACGCCCGGACGGAGGTGAAGCTTTCTTT. V and J are TRBV6-5 and TRBJ1-1; D is uncertain. This CDR3 has 14 amino acids. The germline gives CDR1 MNHEY, CDR2 SVGAGI. Trimming left V 7 bases short and J 7 bases short, with 19 bases between.

The chain couples TRBV28 to TRBJ1-5; D remains unclear. Trimming stripped 4 bases from V and 0 bases from J, with 7 bases between. CDR3 length: 14 residues. Germline values: CDR1 MDHEN, CDR2 SYDVKM. CDR3 sequence (DNA): TGTGCCAGCAGTTCTCGATATAGCAATCAGCCCCAGCATTTT. Its translation: CASSSRYSNQPQHF.

This chain uses TRBV5-1 with TRBJ2-3; D not resolved. The V gene's germline CDR1 is SGHRS and CDR2 YFSETQ. The CDR3 extends over 15 amino acids. Trimming cost V 0 bases and J 2 bases, with 10 bases left between them. The CDR3 bases are TGCGCCAGCAGCTTGGTAAGCTACCCCACAGATACGCAGTATTTT. Its protein is CASSLVSYPTDTQYF.

This chain joins TRBV9 and TRBJ2-3, with D possibly TRBD1 on 5 matching bases. CDR3 length: 12 residues. The V gene lost 5 bases and the J gene lost 4 bases, with 8 bases spanning the gap. Germline V gene sequence: CDR1 SGDLS, CDR2 YYNGEE. The DNA for the CDR3 is TGTGCCAGCAGTCCAGGGTCAGATACGCAGTATTTT. This sequence encodes CASSPGSDTQYF.

This clone was observed once. V gene TRBV29-1 combines with J gene TRBJ1-2; a possible D gene is TRBD1 (6 bases). V was cut by 7 bases and J by 3 bases, with 12 bases left in between. CDR1 is SQVTM and CDR2 is ANQGSEA in the germline V gene. The CDR3 spans 12 residues. The CDR3 here is CSAPQGDYGYTF. Written as DNA, the CDR3 is TGCAGCGCCCCACAGGGTGACTATGGCTACACCTTC.

This sequence joins TRBV9 and TRBJ1-1; no clear D gene. This CDR3 has 13 residues. CDR1 and CDR2 (germline): SGDLS, YYNGEE. V lost 3 bases and J lost 1, with 7 bases in between. This CDR3 reads CASSAGANTEAFF. DNA of the CDR3: TGTGCCAGCAGCGCCGGAGCGAACACTGAAGCTTTCTTT. Filled out from reference TRBV9 and TRBJ1-1, the complete variable domain reads DSGVTQTPKHLITATGQRVTLRCSPRSGDLSVYWYQQSLDQGLQFLIQYYNGEERAKGNILERFSAQQFPDLHSELNLSSLELGDSALYFCASSAGANTEAFFGQGTRLTVV.

The chain recombines TRBV11-1 with TRBJ2-7; D gene unclear. Between the trimmed V and J ends, which lost 5 bases and 2 bases, there was a span of 13 bases. Germline CDR1 is SGHAT and CDR2 is FQDESV (reference sequence). CDR3 length equals 14 residues. As DNA, the CDR3 is TGTGCCAGCAGCCCTTCTATGGGCCCCTACGAGCAGTACTTC. Translation gives CASSPSMGPYEQYF. Full variable domain (rest looked up from reference TRBV11-1 and TRBJ2-7): EAEVAQSPRYKITEKSQAVAFWCDPISGHATLYWYRQILGQGPELLVQFQDESVVDDSQLPKDRFSAERLKGVDSTLKIQPAELGDSAMYLCASSPSMGPYEQYFGPGTRLTVT.

This rearrangement joins TRBV6-4 to TRBJ2-6, with D maybe TRBD1 (5 bases). CDR1 is MRHNA, CDR2 SNTAGT, per germline. The CDR3 loop spans 16 amino acids. The V and J ends lost 3 bases and 0 bases respectively, with 9 bases between them. CDR3 bases: TGTGCCAGCAGTGAGACAGTTCTCTCTGGGGCCAACGTCCTGACTTTC. Translation: CASSETVLSGANVLTF.

The chain combines TRBV7-9 with TRBJ2-2, with a weak D call TRBD2 (7 bases). Looked up from germline, CDR1 is SEHNR and CDR2 is FQNEAQ (reference sequence). The CDR3 loop spans 16 amino acids. Deletions cut 1 base from V and 1 base from J, with 10 bases between. CDR3 in amino acids: CASSLVGGQNTGELFF. CDR3 sequence (DNA): TGTGCCAGCAGCTTAGTCGGGGGGCAGAACACCGGGGAGCTGTTTTTT.

The genes are TRBV9 and TRBJ2-1; 9 bases agree with TRBD2. Trimming cost V 4 bases and J 8 bases; bases outside gene matches: 16. Per germline, CDR1 SGDLS and CDR2 YYNGEE. The CDR3 has 17 amino acids. The CDR3 sequence: CASSPFGGRGGADEQFF. Here the CDR3 DNA reads TGTGCCAGCAGCCCGTTTGGGGGCCGCGGGGGGGCTGATGAGCAGTTCTTC. The whole variable domain, remainder taken from reference TRBV9 and TRBJ2-1, is DSGVTQTPKHLITATGQRVTLRCSPRSGDLSVYWYQQSLDQGLQFLIQYYNGEERAKGNILERFSAQQFPDLHSELNLSSLELGDSALYFCASSPFGGRGGADEQFFGPGTRLTVL.

The CDR3 nucleotides are TGCGCCAGCAGTGAATCGCGATGGAGTTTCGGGCCCCAGCATTTT. Encoded protein: CASSESRWSFGPQHF. V and J are TRBV10-2 and TRBJ1-5; D is ambiguous. The CDR3 length is 15 residues. V was pared by 3 bases and J by 9 bases, with 18 bases between. From germline, CDR1 is WSHSY and CDR2 SAAADI.

The J gene is TRBJ2-3, the V gene TRBV11-2, with 8 bases identical to TRBD1. The CDR3 totals 15 residues. From germline, CDR1 is SGHAT and CDR2 FQNNGV. V lost 5 bases and J lost 2; bases outside the gene matches: 6. CDR3 region: CASSARDRITDTQYF. Here the CDR3 DNA reads TGTGCCAGCAGCGCACGGGACAGGATCACAGATACGCAGTATTTT.

The rearrangement uses TRBV28 and TRBJ1-5; perhaps TRBD1 as D (5 bases). The V gene's germline CDR1 is MDHEN and CDR2 SYDVKM. CDR3 length: 15 residues. The V and J ends lost 8 bases and 5 bases respectively, with 19 bases between them. CDR3 residues: CASQGLYVIDQPQHF. DNA of the CDR3: TGTGCCAGCCAGGGTCTGTATGTAATTGATCAGCCCCAGCATTTT.

The V gene is TRBV10-3, the J gene TRBJ1-5; 10 nucleotides agree with TRBD1. This CDR3 spans 15 amino acids. Trimming took 2 bases from V and 7 from J; bases not matched to a gene: 5. In germline, CDR1 is ENHRY, CDR2 SYGVKD. As DNA, the CDR3 is TGTGCCATCAGTGAGGGGGACAGGGGCTTACAGCCCCAGCATTTT. The encoded protein is CAISEGDRGLQPQHF.

The rearrangement joins TRBV6-1 to TRBJ2-7, with 8 nucleotides matching TRBD1. The CDR3 consists of 15 residues. V was pared by 4 bases and J by 0 bases, with 5 bases of the junction left unmatched. Per germline, CDR1 MNHNS and CDR2 SASEGT. The CDR3: CASSAGQAISYEQYF. In DNA, the CDR3 is TGTGCCAGCAGTGCGGGACAGGCTATCTCCTACGAGCAGTACTTC.

The chain couples TRBV7-2 to TRBJ2-7; D ambiguous. The CDR3 totals 12 residues. CDR1 SGHTA and CDR2 FQGNSA come from the germline V gene. Trimming took 4 bases from V and 6 from J, leaving 10 bases between them. For the CDR3, the DNA is TGTGCCAGCAGCTCGGACCCCCCCGAGCAGTACTTC. It encodes CASSSDPPEQYF.

This clone occurred once. The gene calls are TRBV5-1 and TRBJ2-7; weak D call: TRBD2 (5 bases). V dropped 4 bases and J dropped 2 bases, with 13 bases sitting between them. This CDR3 has 14 residues. The germline CDR1 and CDR2 sequences are SGHRS and YFSETQ. The chain's CDR3 is CASSHPGETYEQYF. DNA of the CDR3: TGCGCCAGCAGCCACCCCGGGGAGACCTACGAGCAGTACTTC.

This sequence joins TRBV4-1 and TRBJ2-1; 7 nucleotides align to TRBD2. The CDR3 consists of 16 residues. Germline values: CDR1 MGHRA, CDR2 YSYEKL. V was pared by 0 bases and J by 4 bases, with 6 bases of the junction left unmatched. CDR3 residues: CASSQDRAGEYNEQFF. The CDR3 coding sequence is TGCGCCAGCAGCCAAGATAGGGCGGGGGAGTACAATGAGCAGTTCTTC.

This clone showed up just once. The chain joins TRBV6-5 to TRBJ2-3; D perhaps matches TRBD2 (6 bases). Germline V gene lookup returns CDR1 MNHEY and CDR2 SVGAGI. CDR3 size: 11 residues. V was shortened by 9 bases and J by 5 bases, with 9 bases between the two germline ends. CDR3: CASTGGDTQYF. CDR3 sequence (DNA): TGTGCCAGTACCGGGGGAGATACGCAGTATTTT.

The gene calls are TRBV13 and TRBJ1-2; 8 nucleotides align to TRBD1. V shed 5 bases and J 7 bases; nucleotides not matched to a gene: 9. CDR1 is PRHDT, CDR2 FYEKMQ, per germline (reference sequence). CDR3 length equals 14 residues. This CDR3 is CASSPSRQGFGYTF. CDR3 nucleotide sequence: TGTGCCAGCAGCCCGAGCCGACAGGGGTTTGGCTACACCTTC.

J is TRBJ2-5 and V is TRBV7-3; D assignment may be TRBD1 or TRBD2 (6 bases each). The J call may not be correct, given that the DNA end is closer to TRBJ2-7. The CDR3 runs to 15 residues. The germline gives CDR1 SGHTA, CDR2 FQGTGA. The CDR3 DNA reads as TGTGCCAGCAGCCGGTATGGGGGGCCCTCCTACGAGCAGTACTTC. It codes for CASSRYGGPSYEQYF.

The table lists this clone with a few counts. V is TRBV9 and J is TRBJ1-1; maybe TRBD1 (6 bases). There are 13 residues in the CDR3. V lost 3 bases and J lost 7, with 13 bases in between. Germline CDR1 and CDR2: SGDLS and YYNGEE. CDR3 sequence: CASSAGTWDEAFF. DNA of the CDR3: TGTGCCAGCAGCGCCGGGACATGGGATGAAGCTTTCTTT.

V and J are TRBV27 and TRBJ1-5, with TRBD1 as a possible D gene (6 bases). Between the trimmed V and J ends, which lost 2 bases and 0 bases, there was a span of 8 bases. Germline V gene lookup returns CDR1 MNHEY and CDR2 SMNVEV (reference sequence). The length of the CDR3 is 15 residues. The CDR3 protein is CASSLRQVSNQPQHF. In nucleotides, the CDR3 is TGTGCCAGCAGTTTAAGACAGGTTAGCAATCAGCCCCAGCATTTT.

The chain is built from TRBV5-6 and TRBJ2-7; TRBD2 matches 8 bases. The CDR3 covers 16 residues. The germline gives CDR1 SGHDT, CDR2 YYEEEE. The V segment lost 5 bases and the J segment 0 bases; nucleotides outside the gene matches: 10. The CDR3 here is CASRQTSAASSYEQYF. CDR3 DNA sequence: TGTGCCAGCAGGCAGACTAGCGCCGCGAGCTCCTACGAGCAGTACTTC.

CDR3 amino acids: CASSFGGTGNEQFF. The DNA for the CDR3 is TGTGCCAGTAGTTTCGGGGGAACGGGAAATGAGCAGTTCTTC. This chain uses TRBV19 with TRBJ2-1; tentatively, D is TRBD2 (6 bases). The V and J ends lost 5 bases and 7 bases respectively, with 15 bases between them. Looked up from germline, CDR1 is LNHDA and CDR2 is SQIVND (reference sequence). There are 14 residues in the CDR3.

The chain carries TRBV7-9 and TRBJ2-1, with 9 bases matching TRBD1. CDR3 length: 15 amino acids. Unmatched junction bases numbered 10, after V lost 5 bases and J lost 8 bases. Germline values: CDR1 SEHNR, CDR2 FQNEAQ (reference sequence). CDR3 bases: TGTGCCAGCAGCCACCTAGGACAGGGGTTCGATGAGCAGTTCTTC. Translated, it gives CASSHLGQGFDEQFF.